These 6 T cell receptor beta chains were all obtained from the same sample, sequenced in a study of cytomegalovirus exposure and HLA in healthy donors. The method was immunoSEQ multiplex PCR; TCRdb's version includes in-frame clones alone and lacks a portion of them. The data contain approximately 240,000 clones, 90% to 95% of them singletons. Sequencing used PBMCs. The receptors were sampled from a woman aged 18-30 years in good health and CMV-seronegative.

The chain employs TRBV9 and TRBJ2-1; no reliable D call. From germline, CDR1 is SGDLS and CDR2 YYNGEE. V gave up 1 base and J gave up 0 bases, with 11 bases separating them. This CDR3 comprises 16 residues. CDR3 nucleotides: TGTGCCAGCAGCGTAACGGGTTCTTCCTCCTACAATGAGCAGTTCTTC. Its protein product is CASSVTGSSSYNEQFF.

CDR3 nucleotide sequence: TGTGCCTGGAGTGGTTCAGGGGCGCATGAGCAGTTCTTC. It is translated as CAWSGSGAHEQFF. V gene TRBV30 combines with J gene TRBJ2-1; a possible D gene is TRBD1 (6 bases). The CDR3 is made up of 13 amino acids. V dropped 1 base and J dropped 8 bases, with 12 bases sitting between them. Per germline, CDR1 GTSNPN and CDR2 SVGIG (reference sequence).

The J gene is TRBJ2-1, the V gene TRBV25-1, with 13 bases lining up with TRBD2. Germline CDR1 is MGHDK and CDR2 is SYGVNS. Trimming removed 2 bases from V and 7 bases from J; junction bases left unmatched: 8. This CDR3 region has 17 residues. CDR3 loop: CASSERTSGSLANEQFF. CDR3 sequence (DNA): TGTGCCAGCAGTGAAAGGACTAGCGGGAGTTTGGCAAATGAGCAGTTCTTC.

The V and J genes are TRBV30 and TRBJ2-3, with 9 bases matching TRBD2. Germline values: CDR1 GTSNPN, CDR2 SVGIG (reference sequence). The CDR3 extends over 18 amino acids. V shed 0 bases, J shed 2 bases, and the junction held 12 bases outside the gene matches. The DNA of the CDR3 is TGTGCCTGGAGTGTAATCCGTCGGACTAGCGTGAACACAGATACGCAGTATTTT. This translates into CAWSVIRRTSVNTDTQYF.

The V call is TRBV6-6, the J call TRBJ2-5; 11 bases map to TRBD2. Trimming took 4 bases from V and 1 from J; bases not matched to a gene: 2. The CDR3 runs to 15 residues. Germline V CDR1 and CDR2: MNHNY, SVGAGI (reference sequence). This CDR3 reads CASSSGLAVQETQYF. For the CDR3, the DNA is TGTGCCAGCAGTTCGGGACTAGCGGTCCAAGAGACCCAGTACTTC.

This rearrangement joins TRBV28 to TRBJ1-1; a possible D gene is TRBD1 (6 bases). The CDR3 length is 14 residues. Germline V gene data show CDR1 as MDHEN and CDR2 as SYDVKM. V dropped 9 bases and J dropped 0 bases, with 14 bases sitting between them. CDR3 DNA sequence: TGTGCCAGTATTACAGGGAACTTGAACACTGAAGCTTTCTTT. Its protein product is CASITGNLNTEAFF.